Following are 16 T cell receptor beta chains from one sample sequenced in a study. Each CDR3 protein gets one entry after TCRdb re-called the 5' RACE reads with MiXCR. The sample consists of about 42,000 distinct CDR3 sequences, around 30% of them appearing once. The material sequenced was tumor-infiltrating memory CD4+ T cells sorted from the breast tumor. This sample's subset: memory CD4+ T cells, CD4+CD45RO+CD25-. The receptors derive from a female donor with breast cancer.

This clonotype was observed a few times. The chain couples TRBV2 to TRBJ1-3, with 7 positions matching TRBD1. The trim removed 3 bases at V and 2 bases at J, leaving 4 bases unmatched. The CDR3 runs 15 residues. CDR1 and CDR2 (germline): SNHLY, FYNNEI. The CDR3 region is CASSDSTGTGNTIYF. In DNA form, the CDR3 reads TGTGCCAGCAGTGATTCGACAGGGACTGGAAACACCATATATTTT. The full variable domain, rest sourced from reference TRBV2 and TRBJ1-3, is EPEVTQTPSHQVTQMGQEVILRCVPISNHLYFYWYRQILGQKVEFLVSFYNNEISEKSEIFDDQFSVERPDGSNFTLKIRSTKLEDSAMYFCASSDSTGTGNTIYFGEGSWLTVV.

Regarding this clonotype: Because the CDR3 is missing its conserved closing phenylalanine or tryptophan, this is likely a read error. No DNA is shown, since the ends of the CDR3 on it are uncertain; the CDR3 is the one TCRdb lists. This chain's CDR3 is CASSFDGNTEALS. The rearrangement links TRBV5-1 to TRBJ1-1. The CDR3 is 13 residues long, ends included. The germline gives CDR1 SGHRS, CDR2 YFSETQ.

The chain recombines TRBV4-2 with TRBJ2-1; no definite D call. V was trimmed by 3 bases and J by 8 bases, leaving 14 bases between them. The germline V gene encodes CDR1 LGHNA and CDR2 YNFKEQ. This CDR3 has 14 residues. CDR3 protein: CASSQPPGMHEQFF. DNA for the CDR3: TGTGCCAGCAGCCAGCCCCCGGGCATGCATGAGCAGTTCTTC.

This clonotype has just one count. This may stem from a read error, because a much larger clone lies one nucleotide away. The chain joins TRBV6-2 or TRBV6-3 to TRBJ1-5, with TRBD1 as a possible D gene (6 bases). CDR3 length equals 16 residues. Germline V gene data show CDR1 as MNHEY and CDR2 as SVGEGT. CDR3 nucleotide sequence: TGTGCCAGCGGTTACCTCCCGCGGGGGGCCGGTCAGCCCCAGCATTTT. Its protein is CASGYLPRGAGQPQHF.

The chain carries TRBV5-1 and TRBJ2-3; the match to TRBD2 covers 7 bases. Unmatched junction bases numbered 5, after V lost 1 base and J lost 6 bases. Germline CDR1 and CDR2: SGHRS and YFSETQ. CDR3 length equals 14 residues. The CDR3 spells CASSLTGGMDTQYF. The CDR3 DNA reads TGCGCCAGCAGCTTGACGGGGGGTATGGATACGCAGTATTTT.

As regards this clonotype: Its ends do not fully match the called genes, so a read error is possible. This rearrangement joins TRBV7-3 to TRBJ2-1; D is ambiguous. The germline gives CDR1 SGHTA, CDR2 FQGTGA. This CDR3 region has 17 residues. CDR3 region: CASSLPHARGSHNEQFF. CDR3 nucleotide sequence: TGTGCCAGCAGCTTACCCCATGCAAGAGGCTCCCACAATGAGCAGTTCTTC.

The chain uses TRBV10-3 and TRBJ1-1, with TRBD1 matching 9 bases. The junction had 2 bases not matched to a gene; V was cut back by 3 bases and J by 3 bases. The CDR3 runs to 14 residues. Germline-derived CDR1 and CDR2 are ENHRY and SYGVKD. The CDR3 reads CAISDRDRDTEAFF. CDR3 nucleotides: TGTGCCATCAGTGACCGGGACAGGGACACTGAAGCTTTCTTT.

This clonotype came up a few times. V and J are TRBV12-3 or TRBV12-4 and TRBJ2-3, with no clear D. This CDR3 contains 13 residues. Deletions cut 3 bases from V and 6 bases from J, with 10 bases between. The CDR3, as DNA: TGTGCCAGCAGTTTCGTAGGTCGGGATACGCAGTATTTT. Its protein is CASSFVGRDTQYF.

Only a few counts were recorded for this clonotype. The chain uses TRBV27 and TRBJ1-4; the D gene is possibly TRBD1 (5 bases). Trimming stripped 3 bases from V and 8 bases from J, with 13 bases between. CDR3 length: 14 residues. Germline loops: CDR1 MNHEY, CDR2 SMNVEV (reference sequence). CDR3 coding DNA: TGTGCCAGCAGTTTTTCGAGGGGAGGCGAAAAACTGTTTTTT. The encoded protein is CASSFSRGGEKLFF.

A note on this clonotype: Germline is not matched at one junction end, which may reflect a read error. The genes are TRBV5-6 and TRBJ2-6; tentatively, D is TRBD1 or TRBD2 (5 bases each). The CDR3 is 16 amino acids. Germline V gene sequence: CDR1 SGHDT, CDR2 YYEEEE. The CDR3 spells CASGLFLGTGANVLTF. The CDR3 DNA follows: TGTGCCAGCGGCTTGTTTTTAGGGACCGGGGCCAACGTCCTGACTTTC.

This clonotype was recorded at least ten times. CDR3 in amino acids: CASSYSPDTPLRFF. The CDR3 region has the DNA TGTGCCAGCAGTTACTCTCCGGACACCCCCTTAAGGTTCTTT. The chain joins TRBV6-5 to TRBJ1-1; a weak D match, TRBD1 (5 bases). V gave up 0 bases and J gave up 14 bases, with 19 bases separating them. The CDR3 is made up of 14 amino acids. Per germline, CDR1 MNHEY and CDR2 SVGAGI.

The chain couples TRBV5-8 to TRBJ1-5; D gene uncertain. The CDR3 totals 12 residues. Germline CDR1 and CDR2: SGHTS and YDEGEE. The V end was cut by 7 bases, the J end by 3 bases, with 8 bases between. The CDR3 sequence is CASGPFNQPQHF. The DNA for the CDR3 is TGTGCCAGCGGACCGTTCAATCAGCCCCAGCATTTT. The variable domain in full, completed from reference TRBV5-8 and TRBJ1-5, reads EAGVTQSPTHLIKTRGQQATLRCSPISGHTSVYWYQQALGLGLQFLLWYDEGEERNRGNFPPRFSGRQFPNYSSELNVNALELEDSALYLCASGPFNQPQHFGDGTRLSIL.

The DNA for the CDR3 is TGCAGTGCCGAAGGCGGAGCTAACTATGGCTACACCTTC. Encoded protein: CSAEGGANYGYTF. The V and J genes are TRBV20-1 and TRBJ1-2; D remains ambiguous. The CDR3 runs 13 residues. Per the germline V gene, CDR1 is DFQATT and CDR2 is SNEGSKA (reference sequence). V was clipped by 6 bases and J by 0 bases, with 11 bases between them.

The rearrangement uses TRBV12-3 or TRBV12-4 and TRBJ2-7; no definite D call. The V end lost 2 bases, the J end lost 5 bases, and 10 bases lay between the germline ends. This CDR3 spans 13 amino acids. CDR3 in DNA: TGTGCCAGCAGTTTACAGGTGGTCCACGAGCAGTACTTC. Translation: CASSLQVVHEQYF.

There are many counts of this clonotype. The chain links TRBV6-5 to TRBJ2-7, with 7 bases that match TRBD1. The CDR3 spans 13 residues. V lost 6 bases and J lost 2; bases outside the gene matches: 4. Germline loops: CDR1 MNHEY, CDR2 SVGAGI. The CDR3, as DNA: TGTGCCAGCAGCCGGGGACAGACCTACGAGCAGTACTTC. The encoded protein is CASSRGQTYEQYF.

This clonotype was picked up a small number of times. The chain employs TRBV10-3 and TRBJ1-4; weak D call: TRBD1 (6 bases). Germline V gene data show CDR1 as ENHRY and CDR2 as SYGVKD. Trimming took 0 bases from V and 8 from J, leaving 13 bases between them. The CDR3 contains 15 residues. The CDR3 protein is CAISESGGAGEKLFF. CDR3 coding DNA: TGTGCCATCAGTGAGTCGGGGGGCGCAGGAGAAAAACTGTTTTTT.